The clone carrying this T cell receptor (beta chain) was recorded at least ten times. Antigen specificity is unknown. This specimen belongs to a study of response to subunit inactivated influenza vaccine. Whole-study findings and limits: Few additional T cells are recruited per seasonal influenza vaccination, authors suggested.

V dropped 8 bases and J dropped 5 bases, with 18 bases sitting between them. The CDR3 runs to 14 residues. Germline V CDR1 and CDR2: LNHDA, SQIVND (reference sequence). MiXCR was run by TCRdb on the RT-PCR reads, yielding one entry per CDR3 protein. The sample shows about 520,000 distinct CDR3 sequences, roughly 7.9% of them seen only once. This sequence was found in a man between 45 and 75 years old who received an inactivated influenza vaccine. The sequences come from PBMCs from blood, collected roughly 24 months after vaccination. The genes are TRBV19 and TRBJ1-2, with a weak D call TRBD1 (6 bases). The CDR3 nucleotides are TGTGCCAGTTCGGGGGGCCAGGCATTATATGGCTACACCTTC. The encoded protein is CASSGGQALYGYTF.